The subject of this entry is one T cell receptor beta chain. Its antigen is unknown. This specimen belongs to a study of CXCR3-negative and CXCR3-positive naive CD8 T cells (dated by TCRdb to the late 2010s). With regard to the full study: In total, approximately 130 million TRB reads were obtained, corresponding to roughly 1.5 +/- 0.3 million reads per library. The diversity and physicochemical repertoire analyses included around 10 donors pooled from two independent experiments. The TRBV-TRBJ cluster analysis covered naive subsets from several donors and memory cells from 3 donors. The paper's findings and limits, for the study overall: Freshly isolated PBMCs were used for most assays because CXCR3 expression went down partially after cryopreservation. Because surface CD5, which is linked to self-reactivity in mice, was comparable between the naive subsets, TCR interaction strength was also inferred from the physicochemical properties of TRB CDR3s. Compared with CXCR3-negative naive cells, CXCR3-positive naive cells had TRB CDR3s with higher hydrophobicity (lower Kidera factor 4), lower energy, and higher strength and volume indices. Comparably high repertoire diversity was found in both naive subsets, whereas much lower repertoire diversity was found in memory CD8+ T cells. Similar TRBV-TRBJ usage was shown by naive CXCR3-negative and CXCR3-positive cells from the same donor, whereas distinct patterns were shown by memory cells.

Each CD8+ T cell subset was flow-sorted in triplicate, and 250,000 to 300,000 cells per subset were placed directly into RLT lysis buffer. To keep memory contaminants out, a stringent definition of naive CD8+ T cells was applied: CD45RO-CCR7+CD27+CD95-. Standard density gradient centrifugation was used to isolate peripheral blood mononuclear cells from buffy coats. Naive CXCR3-negative and CXCR3-positive CD8+ T cells were flow-sorted using a FACSAria III. Total RNA was extracted from sorted cells using an RNeasy Mini Kit. TCRdb records NextSeq 550 as the sequencer. The Human TCR Profiling Kit (MiLaboratory) was used to make UMI-labeled 5' RACE TRB cDNA libraries. cDNA synthesis used the entire amount of extracted RNA, and PCR amplification then used the entire amount of cDNA produced. Libraries were prepared in parallel with an identical number of PCR cycles. As for the authors' bioinformatics: MIGEC and MiXCR extracted about 50,000 +/- 10,000 unique UMI-labeled TRB cDNA molecules per library, requiring at least two reads per UMI. On average, each library contained 40,000 +/- 10,000 functional in-frame TRB CDR3 nucleotide clonotypes without stop codons. After downsampling to 5000 UMI-labeled TRB molecules per sample, diversity metrics, including normalized Shannon-Wiener and Chao1, were computed in VDJtools. VDJtools computed clonotype-size-weighted physicochemical properties of the central five CDR3 residues: interaction energy, strength, volume and Kidera factor 4. Reprocessed by TCRdb, the reads give a single entry per CDR3 protein sequence, without DNA. These V and J calls derive from TCRdb rather than the authors' analysis. The sample table on file contains 150,000 to 170,000 distinct CDR3 sequences. 0.45% to 0.55% of the sample is held by the ten biggest clonotypes.

Including the terminal cysteine and phenylalanine, the CDR3 comprises 15 residues. No coding sequence is recorded. The CDR1 and CDR2 encoded by the germline V gene are MGHRA and YSYEKL. The sequence was collected from a human donor in good health. Some clones in this sample may be carry-over from other donors' samples. The sample taken for sequencing was naive CXCR3+ CD8+ T cells from blood. Taken with the paper, the label for cell subset or site translates to: CD45RO-CCR7+CD27+CD95- naive CD8+ T cells expressing CXCR3 (TNR3+). The chain was built from TRBV4-1 and TRBJ2-4; checking the TCRdb D call of TRBD2 is not possible without DNA. Here the CDR3 is given as CASSQVASGSDIQYF.